This T cell receptor (beta chain) appears in the sequencing data of a study of T-cell reconstitution after alpha-beta-depleted transplantation in children. Findings and caveats of the study: Roughly two months post-transplant, alpha-beta T cells reportedly originated from several hundred graft clones that had expanded. After transplant, high TCRbeta diversity at day 60 in some patients arose from surviving recipient T cells and thymic progenitors. A year post-transplant, T-cell counts and diversity derived mostly from newly produced T cells.

Germline V gives CDR1 KGHSH, CDR2 LQKENI. V lost 3 bases, J lost 6 bases, and 18 bases lay in between. The CDR3 runs to 16 residues. This clonotype was recorded at least ten times. Its antigen is undetermined. For TCRbeta, the library was prepared with unique molecular identifiers. TCRdb itself ran the PCR reads through MiXCR, one entry per CDR3 protein. This table holds 150,000 to 200,000 distinct CDR3 sequences, around 10% found once. Sample: PBMCs, taken before TCRalphabeta/CD19-depleted stem cell transplant. This TCR came from a boy between 2 and 10 years old with acute myeloid leukemia, due to receive a stem cell transplant. The chain combines TRBV18 with TRBJ2-1, with D perhaps matching TRBD2 (6 bases). CDR3 region: CASSPKGGSSGNEQFF. The CDR3 DNA reads TGTGCCAGCTCACCCAAAGGAGGGAGCTCGGGCAATGAGCAGTTCTTC. The full variable domain, with the rest looked up from reference TRBV18 and TRBJ2-1, is NAGVMQNPRHLVRRRGQEARLRCSPMKGHSHVYWYRQLPEEGLKFMVYLQKENIIDESGMPKERFSAEFPKEGPSILRIQQVVRGDSAAYFCASSPKGGSSGNEQFFGPGTRLTVL.